These T cell receptor beta chains were read from a single sample in a study of long-term antiretroviral therapy in people with HIV. Measured with immunoSEQ multiplex PCR; TCRdb has only the in-frame clones, and not every one. Altogether 25,000 to 30,000 clones are present, approximately 92% being singletons, with the ten largest covering roughly 4%. Material: unsorted PBMCs, obtained 5 to 5.5 years after starting antiretroviral therapy. The receptors were gathered from a woman in her thirties or forties with HIV. The conserved cysteine and the conserved F or W are not part of the CDR3 here.

V gene: TRBV29-1
J gene: TRBJ1-1
CDR3 protein: SVKGPEAF

V gene: TRBV7-9
J gene: TRBJ1-3
CDR3 protein: ASSLSGDTIY

V gene: TRBV11-1
J gene: TRBJ1-1
CDR3 protein: ASSLPGTVPEAF

V gene: TRBV5-1
J gene: TRBJ2-1
CDR3 protein: ASSLAQDYNEQF

V gene: TRBV6-5
J gene: TRBJ1-1
CDR3 protein: ASSYRQNTEAF

V gene: TRBV4-1
J gene: TRBJ2-5
CDR3 protein: ASSVGQEQETQY

V gene: TRBV30
J gene: TRBJ1-1
CDR3 protein: AWRTGTEAF

V gene: TRBV19
J gene: TRBJ1-5
CDR3 protein: ASSLAGTLNQPQH

V gene: TRBV5-4
J gene: TRBJ2-7
CDR3 protein: ASSVGTSGRAGEQY

V gene: TRBV9
J gene: TRBJ2-1
CDR3 protein: ASSVEGRGFNNEQF

V gene: TRBV15
J gene: TRBJ1-5
CDR3 protein: ATGDQPQH